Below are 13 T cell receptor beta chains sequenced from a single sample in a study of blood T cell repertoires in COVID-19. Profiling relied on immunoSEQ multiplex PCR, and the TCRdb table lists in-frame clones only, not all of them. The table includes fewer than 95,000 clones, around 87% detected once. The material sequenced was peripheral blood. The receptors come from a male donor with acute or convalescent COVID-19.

The CDR3 nucleotides are TGTGCCAGCACCCTAAAAAGGGTGGGGCAGGTGAGAGGCTACACCTTC. Its protein is CASTLKRVGQVRGYTF. The chain is built from TRBV28 and TRBJ1-2; tentative D call: TRBD1 (5 bases). V shed 7 bases and J shed 8 bases, with 26 bases lying between them. Germline CDR1 reads MDHEN; CDR2 reads SYDVKM. This CDR3 region has 16 residues.

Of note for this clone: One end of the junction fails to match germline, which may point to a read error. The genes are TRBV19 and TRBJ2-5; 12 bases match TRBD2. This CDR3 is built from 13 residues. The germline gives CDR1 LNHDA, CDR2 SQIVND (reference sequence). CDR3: CASSPLLAGGPHF. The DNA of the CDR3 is TGTGCCAGTAGTCCCCTGCTAGCGGGGGGGCCTCACTTC.

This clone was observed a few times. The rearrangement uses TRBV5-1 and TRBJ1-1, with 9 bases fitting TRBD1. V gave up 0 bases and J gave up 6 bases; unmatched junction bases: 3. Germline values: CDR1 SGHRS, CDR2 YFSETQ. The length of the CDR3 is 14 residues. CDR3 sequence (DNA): TGCGCCAGCAGCTTGGGACAGGGGGGATCTGAAGCTTTCTTT. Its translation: CASSLGQGGSEAFF.

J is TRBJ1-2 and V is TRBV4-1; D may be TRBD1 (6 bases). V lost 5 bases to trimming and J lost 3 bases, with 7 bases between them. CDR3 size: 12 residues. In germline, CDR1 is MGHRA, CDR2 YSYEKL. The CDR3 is CASSRQDYGYTF. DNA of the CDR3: TGCGCCAGCAGCAGACAGGACTATGGCTACACCTTC.

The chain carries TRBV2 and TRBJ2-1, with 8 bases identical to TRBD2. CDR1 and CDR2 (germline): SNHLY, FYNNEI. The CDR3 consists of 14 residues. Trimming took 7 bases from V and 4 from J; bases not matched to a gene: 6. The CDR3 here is CASKGRGAYNEQFF. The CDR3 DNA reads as TGTGCCAGCAAAGGGCGGGGGGCATACAATGAGCAGTTCTTC.

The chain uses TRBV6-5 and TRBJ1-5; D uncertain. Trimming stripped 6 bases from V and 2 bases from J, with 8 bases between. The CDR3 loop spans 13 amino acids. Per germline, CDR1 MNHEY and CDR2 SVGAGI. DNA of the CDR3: TGTGCCAGCAGCGCGGTAGGCAATCAGCCCCAGCATTTT. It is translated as CASSAVGNQPQHF.

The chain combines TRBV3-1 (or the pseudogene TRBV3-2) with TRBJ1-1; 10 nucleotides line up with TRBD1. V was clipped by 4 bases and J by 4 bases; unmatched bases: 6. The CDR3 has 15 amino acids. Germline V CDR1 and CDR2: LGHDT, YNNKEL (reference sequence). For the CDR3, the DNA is TGTGCCAGCAGCCCCGGGACAGGGGTAATCACTGAAGCTTTCTTT. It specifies CASSPGTGVITEAFF.

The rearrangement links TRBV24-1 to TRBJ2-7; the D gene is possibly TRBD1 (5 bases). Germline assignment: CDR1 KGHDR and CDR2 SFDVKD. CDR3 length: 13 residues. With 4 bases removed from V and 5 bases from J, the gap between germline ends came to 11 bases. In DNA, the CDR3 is TGTGCCACCAGTGAAGGGGCCCCCAACGAGCAGTACTTC. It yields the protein CATSEGAPNEQYF.

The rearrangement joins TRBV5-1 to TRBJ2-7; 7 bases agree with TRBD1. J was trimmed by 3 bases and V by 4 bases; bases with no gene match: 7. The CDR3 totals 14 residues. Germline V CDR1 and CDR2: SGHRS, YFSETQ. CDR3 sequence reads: CASSTSGTVYEQYF. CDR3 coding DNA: TGCGCCAGCAGCACCTCCGGGACAGTCTACGAGCAGTACTTC. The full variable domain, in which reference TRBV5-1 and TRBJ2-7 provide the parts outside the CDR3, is KAGVTQTPRYLIKTRGQQVTLSCSPISGHRSVSWYQQTPGQGLQFLFEYFSETQRNKGNFPGRFSGRQFSNSRSEMNVSTLELGDSALYLCASSTSGTVYEQYFGPGTRLTVT.

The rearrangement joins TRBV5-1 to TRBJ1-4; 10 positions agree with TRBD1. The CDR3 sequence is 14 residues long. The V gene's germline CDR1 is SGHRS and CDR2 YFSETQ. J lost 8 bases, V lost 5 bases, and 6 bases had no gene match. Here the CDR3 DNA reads TGCGCCAGCAGGACCGGGACAGGGGACGAAAAACTGTTTTTT. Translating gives CASRTGTGDEKLFF. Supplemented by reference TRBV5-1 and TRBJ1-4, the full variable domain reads KAGVTQTPRYLIKTRGQQVTLSCSPISGHRSVSWYQQTPGQGLQFLFEYFSETQRNKGNFPGRFSGRQFSNSRSEMNVSTLELGDSALYLCASRTGTGDEKLFFGSGTQLSVL.

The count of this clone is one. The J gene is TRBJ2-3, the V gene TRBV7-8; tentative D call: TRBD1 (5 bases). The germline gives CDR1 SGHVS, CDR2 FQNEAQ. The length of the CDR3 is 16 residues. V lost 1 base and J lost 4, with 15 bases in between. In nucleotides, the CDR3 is TGTGCCAGCAGCTTAGTTTCAGGGATCATAGCAGATACGCAGTATTTT. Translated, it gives CASSLVSGIIADTQYF.

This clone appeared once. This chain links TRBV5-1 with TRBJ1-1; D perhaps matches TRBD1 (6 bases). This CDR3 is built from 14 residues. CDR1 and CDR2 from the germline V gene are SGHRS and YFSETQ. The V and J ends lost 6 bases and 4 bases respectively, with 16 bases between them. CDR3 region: CASTRDTASTEAFF. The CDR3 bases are TGCGCCAGCACCAGGGACACGGCGAGCACTGAAGCTTTCTTT.

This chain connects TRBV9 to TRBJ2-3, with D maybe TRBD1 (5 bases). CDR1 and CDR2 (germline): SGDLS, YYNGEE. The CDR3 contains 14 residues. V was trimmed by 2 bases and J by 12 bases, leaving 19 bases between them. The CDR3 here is CASSVVDIGNLQYF. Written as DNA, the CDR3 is TGTGCCAGCAGCGTGGTGGACATCGGCAACCTACAGTATTTT.